Listed below are T cell receptor beta chains from one sample, sequenced in a study of graft-versus-host responses after intestinal transplantation. The antigens these receptors bind are not known. TCRdb's copy holds only in-frame clones and misses some; the assay was immunoSEQ multiplex PCR. The table has under 85,000 clones, less than 95% seen once. This sample comprised unstimulated CD8+ T cells sorted from spleen or lymph node cells, obtained before intestinal transplant. The source of these receptors is a human donor who received an intestinal transplant. Each CDR3 is given with its conserved first and last residue. The D gene is left open where the match is weak. Clone sizes are given selectively: once, few, many, or a class where the clone is expanded.

d_call: -
j_call: TRBJ2-3
clone_size: -
v_call: TRBV5-5
cdr3_nt: TGTGCCAGCAGCTTGCAGGGGCTTCCCACAGATACGCAGTATTTT
cdr3_aa: CASSLQGLPTDTQYF

d_call: -
j_call: TRBJ1-1
clone_size: -
v_call: TRBV10-1
cdr3_nt: TGCGCCAGCAGTGCTGGCTCGAACACTGAAGCTTTCTTT
cdr3_aa: CASSAGSNTEAFF

d_call: TRBD1
j_call: TRBJ2-7
clone_size: once
v_call: TRBV2
cdr3_nt: TGTGCCACCCTTACCGGGACAGGGGCCTACGAGCAGTACTTC
cdr3_aa: CATLTGTGAYEQYF

d_call: -
j_call: TRBJ2-7
clone_size: few
v_call: TRBV2
cdr3_nt: TGCGCCCGGAGGACGGCATACGAGCAGTACTTC
cdr3_aa: CARRTAYEQYF

d_call: TRBD1
j_call: TRBJ1-2
clone_size: -
v_call: TRBV13
cdr3_nt: TGTGCCAGCAGCCCCCGGGACAGGGTGTTATTAGCTGGCTACACCTTC
cdr3_aa: CASSPRDRVLLAGYTF

d_call: -
j_call: TRBJ1-1
clone_size: -
v_call: TRBV19
cdr3_nt: TGTGCCAGTAGTTCACATCAGGGCAACACTGAAGCTTTCTTT
cdr3_aa: CASSSHQGNTEAFF

d_call: TRBD2
j_call: TRBJ2-1
clone_size: -
v_call: TRBV7-3
cdr3_nt: TGTGCCAGCAGCCCGGGACTAGCGGACAATGAGCAGTTCTTC
cdr3_aa: CASSPGLADNEQFF

d_call: TRBD2
j_call: TRBJ2-1
clone_size: -
v_call: TRBV4-1
cdr3_nt: TGCGCCAGCAGCCCACTTAGCGGGGGGGCCAGGTCTGAGCAGTTCTTC
cdr3_aa: CASSPLSGGARSEQFF

d_call: TRBD2
j_call: TRBJ2-7
clone_size: -
v_call: TRBV29-1
cdr3_nt: TGCAGCGTTGTCGGCGGGGGAAACTCCTACGAGCAGTACTTC
cdr3_aa: CSVVGGGNSYEQYF

d_call: TRBD2
j_call: TRBJ2-3
clone_size: -
v_call: TRBV9
cdr3_nt: TGTGCCAGCAGCGGAGCGGGGGGGCTCGGGGATACGCAGTATTTT
cdr3_aa: CASSGAGGLGDTQYF

d_call: TRBD1
j_call: TRBJ1-1
clone_size: -
v_call: TRBV7-9
cdr3_nt: TGTGCCAGCAGCTTAGCCACAGGGGCTGAAGCTTTCTTT
cdr3_aa: CASSLATGAEAFF

d_call: -
j_call: TRBJ1-2
clone_size: -
v_call: TRBV10-2
cdr3_nt: TGCGCCAGCAGTGAGTCCGGGTTTGGCTACACCTTC
cdr3_aa: CASSESGFGYTF

d_call: -
j_call: TRBJ2-6
clone_size: -
v_call: TRBV27
cdr3_nt: TGTGCCAGCAGTTTATCACCTCCGCCCAGGGCAGCCGAGGGGGCCAACGTCCTGACTTTC
cdr3_aa: CASSLSPPPRAAEGANVLTF

d_call: TRBD1
j_call: TRBJ1-1
clone_size: -
v_call: TRBV10-3
cdr3_nt: TGTGCCATCAGAGCCGGGACAGGGGGGAACACTGAAGCTTTCTTT
cdr3_aa: CAIRAGTGGNTEAFF

d_call: -
j_call: TRBJ1-2
clone_size: -
v_call: TRBV29-1
cdr3_nt: TGCAGCGTCTTGACGGAGATCGTGTTAGGTAGCTATGGCTACACCTTC
cdr3_aa: CSVLTEIVLGSYGYTF

d_call: TRBD2
j_call: TRBJ2-2
clone_size: -
v_call: TRBV5-6
cdr3_nt: TGTGCCAGCAGCTTGACTAGCGGGGCAACCGGGGAGCTGTTTTTT
cdr3_aa: CASSLTSGATGELFF

d_call: TRBD1
j_call: TRBJ1-2
clone_size: -
v_call: TRBV29-1
cdr3_nt: TGCAGCGTTGAGACAGGGGGCCGCTTGACTGGCTACACCTTC
cdr3_aa: CSVETGGRLTGYTF

d_call: -
j_call: TRBJ1-5
clone_size: few
v_call: TRBV27
cdr3_nt: TGTGCCAGCAGTTTATCTTCGGGGTTCAATCAGCCCCAGCATTTT
cdr3_aa: CASSLSSGFNQPQHF

d_call: -
j_call: TRBJ2-7
clone_size: -
v_call: TRBV5-6
cdr3_nt: TGTGCCAGCAGCTCTGGGGCGGCCAGCTACGAGCAGTACTTC
cdr3_aa: CASSSGAASYEQYF

d_call: -
j_call: TRBJ1-4
clone_size: -
v_call: TRBV7-8
cdr3_nt: TGTGCCAGCAGCTTAAGCGGGGACACAGCAACTAATGAAAAACTGTTTTTT
cdr3_aa: CASSLSGDTATNEKLFF

d_call: TRBD1
j_call: TRBJ1-1
clone_size: -
v_call: TRBV6-7
cdr3_nt: TGTGCCAGCAGTTACTCCCCTGGGACAGGGAGGGTCCCAAAAATGAACACTGAAGCTTTCTTT
cdr3_aa: CASSYSPGTGRVPKMNTEAFF

d_call: TRBD2
j_call: TRBJ2-7
clone_size: -
v_call: TRBV13
cdr3_nt: TGTGCCAGCAGCCTTAGCGGGGGGGAGCAGTACTTC
cdr3_aa: CASSLSGGEQYF

d_call: -
j_call: TRBJ1-2
clone_size: -
v_call: TRBV9
cdr3_nt: TGTGCCAGCAGCGTAGTCCCGCCCATAGGATCTAGCGGCTACACCTTC
cdr3_aa: CASSVVPPIGSSGYTF

d_call: TRBD2
j_call: TRBJ2-2
clone_size: -
v_call: TRBV7-3
cdr3_nt: TGTGCCAGCGCCGAGAGCGGGGGGGATAACACCGGGGAGCTGTTTTTT
cdr3_aa: CASAESGGDNTGELFF

d_call: TRBD2
j_call: TRBJ2-5
clone_size: -
v_call: TRBV27
cdr3_nt: TGTGCCAGCAGTTTTGGGACTAGCGGAGAGACCCAGTACTTC
cdr3_aa: CASSFGTSGETQYF

d_call: -
j_call: TRBJ2-2
clone_size: once
v_call: TRBV5-6
cdr3_nt: TGTGCCAGCAGCGCCTTACCCGTACAGGGGGGGCGCACCGGGGAGCTGTTTTTT
cdr3_aa: CASSALPVQGGRTGELFF

d_call: -
j_call: TRBJ2-7
clone_size: -
v_call: TRBV5-5
cdr3_nt: TGTGCCAGCAGCGTGGGGCCGGGACAAGGGCTCGAGCAGTACTTC
cdr3_aa: CASSVGPGQGLEQYF

d_call: -
j_call: TRBJ1-2
clone_size: -
v_call: TRBV27
cdr3_nt: TGTGCCAGCACTGAGCAGGGTTTGGATGGCTACACCTTC
cdr3_aa: CASTEQGLDGYTF

d_call: TRBD2
j_call: TRBJ2-1
clone_size: -
v_call: TRBV9
cdr3_nt: TGTGCCAGCAGCGCGTCACCGGGACTAGGTGAGCAGTTCTTC
cdr3_aa: CASSASPGLGEQFF

d_call: TRBD2
j_call: TRBJ2-1
clone_size: -
v_call: TRBV9
cdr3_nt: TGTGCCAGCAGCGACAGCGGGGGGGCGGGTGAGCAGTTCTTC
cdr3_aa: CASSDSGGAGEQFF

d_call: TRBD1
j_call: TRBJ2-3
clone_size: once
v_call: TRBV19
cdr3_nt: TGTGCCAGTACCCCGACAGGGCCAAATGTGGATACGCAGTATTTT
cdr3_aa: CASTPTGPNVDTQYF

d_call: TRBD1
j_call: TRBJ1-2
clone_size: -
v_call: TRBV7-2
cdr3_nt: TGTGCCAGCAGCGAGACAGGGTTCGGGTATGGCTACACCTTC
cdr3_aa: CASSETGFGYGYTF

d_call: -
j_call: TRBJ1-4
clone_size: once
v_call: TRBV15
cdr3_nt: TGTGCCACCACAGCGGGGGATGAAAAACTGTTTTTT
cdr3_aa: CATTAGDEKLFF

d_call: TRBD1
j_call: TRBJ1-5
clone_size: -
v_call: TRBV15
cdr3_nt: TGTGCCACCAGCAGAGAAGTGGACAGGGATCAGCCCCAGCATTTT
cdr3_aa: CATSREVDRDQPQHF

d_call: -
j_call: TRBJ1-3
clone_size: once
v_call: TRBV5-6
cdr3_nt: TGTGCCAGCAGCTTGGGGGCAGGGTCAGGAAACACCATATATTTT
cdr3_aa: CASSLGAGSGNTIYF

d_call: -
j_call: TRBJ1-4
clone_size: -
v_call: TRBV19
cdr3_nt: TGTGCCACCCTACCAGGGGCTAATGAAAAACTGTTTTTT
cdr3_aa: CATLPGANEKLFF

d_call: TRBD2
j_call: TRBJ2-3
clone_size: once
v_call: TRBV7-8
cdr3_nt: TGTGCCAGCAGCTTAGGGACTAGCGGGGGGTATAGCACAGATACGCAGTATTTT
cdr3_aa: CASSLGTSGGYSTDTQYF

d_call: TRBD1
j_call: TRBJ2-1
clone_size: -
v_call: TRBV7-3
cdr3_nt: TGTGCCAGCAGCACCCGACAGGGATATGAGCAGTTCTTC
cdr3_aa: CASSTRQGYEQFF

d_call: -
j_call: TRBJ1-2
clone_size: -
v_call: TRBV6-5
cdr3_nt: TGTGCCAGCAGCCCCCGGGGGGAGGGACGGAACGGCTACACCTTC
cdr3_aa: CASSPRGEGRNGYTF

d_call: TRBD1
j_call: TRBJ2-1
clone_size: -
v_call: TRBV27
cdr3_nt: TGTGCCAGCTCCCCGGGACAGGGGTACAATGAGCAGTTCTTC
cdr3_aa: CASSPGQGYNEQFF

d_call: -
j_call: TRBJ1-5
clone_size: -
v_call: TRBV7-8
cdr3_nt: TGTGCCAGCAGCTTCCTACGAGGGCTTAACCAGCCCCAGCATTTT
cdr3_aa: CASSFLRGLNQPQHF

d_call: TRBD1
j_call: TRBJ2-2
clone_size: once
v_call: TRBV29-1
cdr3_nt: TGCAGCGTTGTGGGTTGGGGACAGGGGAACACCGGGGAGCTGTTTTTT
cdr3_aa: CSVVGWGQGNTGELFF

d_call: -
j_call: TRBJ2-1
clone_size: medium-sized
v_call: TRBV27
cdr3_nt: TGTGCCAGCAGTTTGGGGGCAGGGTACAATGAGCAGTTCTTC
cdr3_aa: CASSLGAGYNEQFF

d_call: -
j_call: TRBJ1-1
clone_size: -
v_call: TRBV6-1
cdr3_nt: TGTGCCAGCAGCCGGAGACGGATTACTGAAGCTTTCTTT
cdr3_aa: CASSRRRITEAFF

d_call: -
j_call: TRBJ1-5
clone_size: -
v_call: TRBV9
cdr3_nt: TGTGCCAGCAGCGTATCCAGTAGCAATCAGCCCCAGCATTTT
cdr3_aa: CASSVSSSNQPQHF

d_call: -
j_call: TRBJ1-1
clone_size: few
v_call: TRBV19
cdr3_nt: TGTGCCAGTGCAGGGCCAATGAACACTGAAGCTTTCTTT
cdr3_aa: CASAGPMNTEAFF

d_call: -
j_call: TRBJ2-1
clone_size: -
v_call: TRBV4-1
cdr3_nt: TGCGCCAGCAGCCAAGATCCGGCTAGAGAGCAGTTCTTC
cdr3_aa: CASSQDPAREQFF

d_call: -
j_call: TRBJ1-1
clone_size: -
v_call: TRBV5-6
cdr3_nt: TGTGCCAGCAGCTTGGACCCGCGAGAAGCTTTCTTT
cdr3_aa: CASSLDPREAFF

d_call: -
j_call: TRBJ1-2
clone_size: -
v_call: TRBV6-5
cdr3_nt: TGTGCCAGCAGTCTCCCCGGGGGTGGCTACACCTTC
cdr3_aa: CASSLPGGGYTF

d_call: TRBD1
j_call: TRBJ1-2
clone_size: -
v_call: TRBV27
cdr3_nt: TGTGCCAGCAGGGAACAGGGGGCGCTTAACTATGGCTACACCTTC
cdr3_aa: CASREQGALNYGYTF

d_call: -
j_call: TRBJ2-1
clone_size: -
v_call: TRBV13
cdr3_nt: TGTGCCAGCAGCTTAGTTCGGGGGAAGAACAATGAGCAGTTCTTC
cdr3_aa: CASSLVRGKNNEQFF

d_call: TRBD1
j_call: TRBJ1-2
clone_size: -
v_call: TRBV19
cdr3_nt: TGTGCCAGTAGTCTCCGACAGGGGGCAATCTATGGCTACACCTTC
cdr3_aa: CASSLRQGAIYGYTF

d_call: -
j_call: TRBJ1-2
clone_size: -
v_call: TRBV5-6
cdr3_nt: TGTGCCAGCAGCTTCGGGGGAACCTATGGCTACACCTTC
cdr3_aa: CASSFGGTYGYTF